The clone carrying this T cell receptor (beta chain) showed up just once. This sample is part of a study of blood T cell repertoires in COVID-19. Study summary: Researchers got acute and convalescent COVID-19 samples from the United States, Italy and Spain. Nucleic acid was either cDNA or gDNA, and it came from T cells, B-cell-depleted T cells, or PBMCs.

V was clipped by 6 bases and J by 8 bases, with 16 bases between them. Germline values: CDR1 MNHEY, CDR2 SVGAGI. The CDR3 loop spans 13 amino acids. Libraries were prepared by immunoSEQ multiplex PCR; TCRdb keeps only in-frame clonotypes and omits some of them. The sample lists about 160,000 clones; 75% to 80% were seen once. The source is an elderly woman with acute or convalescent COVID-19. This chain joins TRBV6-5 and TRBJ1-1, with D possibly TRBD1 on 6 matching bases. The sequenced sample consisted of peripheral blood. The CDR3 sequence: CASRATGPIEAFF. CDR3 in DNA: TGTGCCAGCAGGGCGACAGGCCCCATCGAAGCTTTCTTT.